This TCR beta chain was identified in a study of beta chain features in type 1 diabetes. Germline CDR1 SQVTM, CDR2 ANQGSEA. The CDR3 covers 13 residues. V dropped 3 bases and J dropped 5 bases, with 12 bases sitting between them. This clone has just a few counts. Every isolated RNA sample was fully reverse transcribed, so sequencing captured expressed TCRB transcripts. TCRdb keeps only in-frame clones here, not all; method: immunoSEQ multiplex PCR. This table holds 250,000 to 350,000 clones, roughly 15% found once. The TCR sequence derives from a man between 25 and 39 years old in good health. The sequenced sample was central memory CD4+ T cells from blood. The genes are TRBV29-1 and TRBJ2-3; D not certain. CDR3 in DNA: TGCAGCGTTGAGGTGGGTGGTGGAGATACGCAGTATTTT. Translated: CSVEVGGGDTQYF.